The clone carrying this T cell receptor beta chain is a singleton in its sample. No antigen is known for it. This record comes from a study of shared clonotypes between healthy human individuals. General study results and limits: Shared across several donors were around 5% of the naive CD4 clonotypes.

With 6 bases removed from V and 2 bases from J, the gap between germline ends came to 14 bases. Germline V gene data show CDR1 as MDHEN and CDR2 as SYDVKM. There are 15 residues in the CDR3. It was approximately 0.2 ug DNA, some 30,000 T cell genomes, that sorted-subset replicate PCRs used. As processed by the authors: ImmunoSEQ gave junction-only sequences without quality scores, so filtering differed. Clones were read by immunoSEQ multiplex PCR, and TCRdb kept only the in-frame ones, dropping some. V, J and clone size are taken as reported in that table, and D and trimming were inferred from the DNA itself. Of more than 2,000,000 clones in the sample, over 85% were seen once.

The receptor was isolated from a man younger than 35 in good health. Some clones in this sample may be carry-over from other donors' samples. Sequencing input: naive CD4+ T cells from PBMCs. The sample's subset: CD45RA+ positively selected. The genes are TRBV28 and TRBJ1-3; D uncertain. CDR3 residues: CASRDSGSPGNTIYF. The CDR3 coding sequence is TGTGCCAGCAGGGACTCGGGCAGTCCTGGAAACACCATATATTTT.